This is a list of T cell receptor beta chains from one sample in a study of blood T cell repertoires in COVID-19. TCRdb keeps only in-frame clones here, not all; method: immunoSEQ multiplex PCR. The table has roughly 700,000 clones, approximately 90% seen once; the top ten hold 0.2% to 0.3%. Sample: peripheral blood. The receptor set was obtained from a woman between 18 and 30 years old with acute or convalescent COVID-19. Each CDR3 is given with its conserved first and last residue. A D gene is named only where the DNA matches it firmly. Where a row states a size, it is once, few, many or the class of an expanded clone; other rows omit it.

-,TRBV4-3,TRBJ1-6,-,TGCGCCAGCAGCCAAAGGTTTCCCGGAGGGAATTCACCCCTCCACTTT,CASSQRFPGGNSPLHF
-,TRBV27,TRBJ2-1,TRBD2,TGTGCCAGCAGTTTTCCGGGACTAGGCACCTCCTACAATGAGCAGTTCTTC,CASSFPGLGTSYNEQFF
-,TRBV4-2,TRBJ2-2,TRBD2,TGTGCCAGCAGCCGGACTAGCGGGGGGGCCGAGGGCGGGGAGCTGTTTTTT,CASSRTSGGAEGGELFF
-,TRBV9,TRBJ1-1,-,TGTGCCAGCAGCTCACAGGGAACTGAAGCTTTCTTT,CASSSQGTEAFF
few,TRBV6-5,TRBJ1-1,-,TGTGCCAGCAGTCAGGGTATCACTGAAGCTTTCTTT,CASSQGITEAFF
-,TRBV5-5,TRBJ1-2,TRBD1,TGTGCCAGCAGTTGGGACAGTCCTAACTATGGCTACACCTTC,CASSWDSPNYGYTF
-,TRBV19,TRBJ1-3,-,TGTGCCAGTAGTATAGGCAGGGCTGGAAACACCATATATTTT,CASSIGRAGNTIYF
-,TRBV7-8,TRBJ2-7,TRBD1,TGTGCCAGCAGCCGGGGACAGGGGGGCGAGCAGTACTTC,CASSRGQGGEQYF
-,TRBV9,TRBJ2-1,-,TGTGCCAGCAGCGTGGGAGGGACAACCGCGGGCAATGAGCAGTTCTTC,CASSVGGTTAGNEQFF
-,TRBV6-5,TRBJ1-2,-,TGTGCCAGCAGGCCGGGGACAATCCATGGCTACACCTTC,CASRPGTIHGYTF
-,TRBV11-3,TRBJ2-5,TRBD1,TGTGCCAGCAGCTCCAGGGGGCAAGTTGGCGGACAAGAGACCCAGTACTTC,CASSSRGQVGGQETQYF
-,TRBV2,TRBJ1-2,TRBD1,TGTGCCAGCCCCGTCAAACAGGGGGTCGACTATGGCTACACCTTC,CASPVKQGVDYGYTF
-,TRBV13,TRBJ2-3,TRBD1,TGTGCCAGCAGCTTCCGGACAGGGGAAGTCACAGATACGCAGTATTTT,CASSFRTGEVTDTQYF
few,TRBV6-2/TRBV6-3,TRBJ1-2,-,TGTGCCAGCAGTGTTCGGGATTTCTATGGCTACACCTTC,CASSVRDFYGYTF
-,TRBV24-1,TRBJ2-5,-,TGTGCCACCAGTGACCCAGGAGGGTCGGTAGAGACCCAGTACTTC,CATSDPGGSVETQYF
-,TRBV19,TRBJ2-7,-,TGTGCCAGTAGTATGGGTCAGGGGTCCTCCTACGAGCAGTACTTC,CASSMGQGSSYEQYF
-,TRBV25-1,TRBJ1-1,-,TGTGCCAGCTTCGGGGGACCTGAAGCTTTCTTT,CASFGGPEAFF
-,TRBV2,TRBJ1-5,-,TGTGCCAGCAGTGAAGAGTCAGTTAATCAGCCCCAGCATTTT,CASSEESVNQPQHF
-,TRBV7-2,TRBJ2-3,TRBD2,TGTGCCAGCAGCTTAGCGGCCGGGACTAGCGGGGGCCCAAGTAAGTATTTT,CASSLAAGTSGGPSKYF
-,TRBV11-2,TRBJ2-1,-,TGTGCCAGCAGCTCGGGACGGAGGGTCGAGCAGTTCTTC,CASSSGRRVEQFF
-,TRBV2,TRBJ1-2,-,TGTGCCAGCAGTCCAGCTCGAGGTTCCTATGGCTACACCTTC,CASSPARGSYGYTF
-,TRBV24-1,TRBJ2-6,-,TGTGCCACCAGTGACACAGGAGACTCTGGGGCCAACGTCCTGACTTTC,CATSDTGDSGANVLTF
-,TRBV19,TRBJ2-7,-,TGTGCCAGTAGCCATAGTGGGGGCGGCTCCTACGAGCAGTACTTC,CASSHSGGGSYEQYF
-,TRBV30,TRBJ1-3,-,TGTGCCTGGAGTCGGGTAGGCTCTGGAAACACCATATATTTT,CAWSRVGSGNTIYF
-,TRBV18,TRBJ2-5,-,TGTGCCAGCTCACATGGGGCAGGGTTCGAAGAGACCCAGTACTTC,CASSHGAGFEETQYF
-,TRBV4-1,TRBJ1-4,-,TGCGCCAGCAGCCAAGTGGGGGGGCTCGTATCGGCTTTT,CASSQVGGLVSAF
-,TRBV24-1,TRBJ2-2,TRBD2,TGTGCCACCAGTGATTGGGGAGGGGCGAACACCGGGGAGCTGTTTTTT,CATSDWGGANTGELFF
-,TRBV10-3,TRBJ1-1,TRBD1,TGTGCCATCAGGGAGACAGGGGGAGTGAACACTGAAGCTTTCTTT,CAIRETGGVNTEAFF
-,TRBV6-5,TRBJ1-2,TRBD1,TGTGCCAGCAGTTGGGACAGGGCTAACTATGGCTACACCTTC,CASSWDRANYGYTF
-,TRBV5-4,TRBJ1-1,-,TGTGCCAGCAGCTTGGGGCTTGGAGGCGTGGCTTTCTTT,CASSLGLGGVAFF
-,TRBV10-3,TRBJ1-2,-,TGTGCCATCAGCCCCGGGACACCCACTAACTATGGCTACACCTTC,CAISPGTPTNYGYTF
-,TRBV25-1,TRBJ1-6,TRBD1,TGTGCCAGCAGTAAAGGGGACAGGGTAGGCTCACCCCTCCACTTT,CASSKGDRVGSPLHF
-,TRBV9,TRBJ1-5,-,TGTGCCAGCAGCGTAGGGGGTGGAGGTCAGCCCCAGCATTTT,CASSVGGGGQPQHF
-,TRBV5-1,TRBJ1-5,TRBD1,TGCGCCAGCAGACGGGACAGGAATAGCAATCAGCCCCAGCATTTT,CASRRDRNSNQPQHF
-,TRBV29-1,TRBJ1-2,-,TGCAGCGTTGAAAGAGGTGGCGGGAGTGGCTACACCTTC,CSVERGGGSGYTF
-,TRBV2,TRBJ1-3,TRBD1,TGTGCCAGCAGTGAAGAACAGGGGATTCGTGGAAACACCATATATTTT,CASSEEQGIRGNTIYF
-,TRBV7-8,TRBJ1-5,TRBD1,TGTGCCAGCAGCGCGACAGGGTGGATGGGAGGGCCCCAGCATTTT,CASSATGWMGGPQHF
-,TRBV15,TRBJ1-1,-,TGTGCCACATGGGCCACTGGGAACACTGAAGCTTTCTTT,CATWATGNTEAFF
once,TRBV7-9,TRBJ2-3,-,TGTGCCAGCAGCTTATGGAGTAGCGGCACAGATACGCAGTATTTT,CASSLWSSGTDTQYF
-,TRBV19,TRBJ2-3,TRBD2,TGTGCCAGTACCCGACTAGCTTTATCCCCCGAGAGCACAGATACGCAGTATTTT,CASTRLALSPESTDTQYF
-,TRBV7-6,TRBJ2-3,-,TGTGCCAGCAGCTCCCGGGTAGATACGCAGTATTTT,CASSSRVDTQYF
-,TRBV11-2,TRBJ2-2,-,TGTGCCAGCAGCCGAGGGAACAGATACACCGGGGAGCTGTTTTTT,CASSRGNRYTGELFF
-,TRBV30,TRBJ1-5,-,TGTGCCTGGAGTGTAGGGATGCGGGGTTCCCAGCATTTT,CAWSVGMRGSQHF
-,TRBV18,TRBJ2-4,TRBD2,TGTGCCAGCTCACCGTCGGGAGGGTCCCGGGGCAAAAACATTCAGTACTTC,CASSPSGGSRGKNIQYF
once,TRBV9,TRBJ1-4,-,TGTGCCAGCAGCGTAAGGGGCTCAAATGAAAAACTGTTTTTT,CASSVRGSNEKLFF
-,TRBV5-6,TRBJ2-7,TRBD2,TGTGCCAGCAGCTTGCCTAGCGGTTATGAGCAGTACTTC,CASSLPSGYEQYF
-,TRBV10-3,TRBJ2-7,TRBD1,TGTGCCATCAGTGAGTCGGACAGGGGGACCTACGAGCAGTACTTC,CAISESDRGTYEQYF
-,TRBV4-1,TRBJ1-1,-,TGCGCCAGCAGCCAAGTCGGGGCAGGGGCCACTGAAGCTTTCTTT,CASSQVGAGATEAFF